The clone carrying this T cell receptor beta chain was counted only a few times. Then a second PCR, running about 7 to 11 cycles, was carried out with a sample-barcoded 5' primer and a J-beta primer mix. TCRdb independently ran MiXCR on the 5' RACE reads; one entry per CDR3 protein. The data contain about 1 million distinct CDR3 sequences, roughly 45% of them singletons. The data were obtained in a study of blood T cells in healthy people across ages. This CDR3 contains 15 residues. V was trimmed by 5 bases and J by 2 bases, leaving 13 bases between them. Germline CDR1 reads MDHEN; CDR2 reads SYDVKM. Material for sequencing was blood. J is TRBJ2-4 and V is TRBV28, with a weak D call TRBD1 (6 bases). This receptor was identified in a woman between 55 and 75 years old in good health. The CDR3 DNA follows: TGTGCCAGCAGTACCGGGACACTGACCAAAAACATTCAGTACTTC. Its protein product is CASSTGTLTKNIQYF.